This TCR beta chain derives from a study of cytomegalovirus exposure and HLA in healthy donors. The CDR3 covers 16 residues. V dropped 3 bases and J dropped 6; count of bases not matched to a gene: 7. Germline CDR1 is SGDLS and CDR2 is YYNGEE. The PCR was carried out with 60 Vbeta primers and 13 Jbeta primers. The data were produced by immunoSEQ multiplex PCR, yet TCRdb's version contains in-frame clones alone and is incomplete. The table shows roughly 71,000 clones, with approximately 70% occurring only once. This TCR derives from a man aged 40-55 years in good health and CMV-seropositive. The rearrangement links TRBV9 to TRBJ1-4; TRBD1 agrees at 11 bases. Sequencing was performed on PBMCs. In DNA, the CDR3 is TGTGCCAGCAGCGCGAGTAGGACAGGGGGCGATGAAAAACTGTTTTTT. It codes for CASSASRTGGDEKLFF.